These 25 T cell receptor beta chains came from one sample sequenced in a study of T cells after yellow fever vaccination. TCRdb ran MiXCR on the 5' RACE reads and lists one entry per CDR3 protein. The sample consists of about 630,000 distinct CDR3 sequences, 10% to 15% of them appearing once. Source: PBMCs, taken on the day of the yellow fever booster vaccination. Receptors originate from a man aged 25-40 years who received the YFV17D yellow fever vaccine.

This chain links TRBV20-1 with TRBJ1-6, with D maybe TRBD1 (5 bases). Germline V lookup: CDR1 DFQATT, CDR2 SNEGSKA (reference sequence). CDR3 size: 18 residues. V was pared by 7 bases and J by 0 bases, with 22 bases between. The CDR3 is CSVPETHFRGSYNSPLHF. DNA of the CDR3: TGCAGTGTGCCGGAAACCCATTTTAGGGGCTCCTATAATTCACCCCTCCACTTT.

V usage is TRBV10-3 and J usage is TRBJ2-1; D possibly corresponds to TRBD2 (6 bases). Germline CDR1 is ENHRY and CDR2 is SYGVKD. Trimming stripped 7 bases from V and 7 bases from J, with 17 bases between. The CDR3 runs 14 residues. CDR3 sequence reads: CAITPGGVANEQFF. CDR3 nucleotide sequence: TGTGCCATCACCCCCGGAGGGGTGGCGAATGAGCAGTTCTTC.

This clonotype was picked up many times. The chain joins TRBV7-2 to TRBJ2-7, with D hard to call. This CDR3 is built from 14 residues. The germline CDR1 and CDR2 sequences are SGHTA and FQGNSA. Trimming removed 5 bases from V and 4 bases from J, with 15 bases in between. The CDR3 is CASSPRTERYEQYF. The CDR3 DNA sequence: TGTGCCAGCAGCCCAAGGACGGAGAGGTACGAGCAGTACTTC. The whole variable domain, remainder taken from reference TRBV7-2 and TRBJ2-7, is GAGVSQSPSNKVTEKGKDVELRCDPISGHTALYWYRQSLGQGLEFLIYFQGNSAPDKSGLPSDRFSAERTGGSVSTLTIQRTQQEDSAVYLCASSPRTERYEQYFGPGTRLTVT.

In this sample, this clonotype turned up many times. The chain employs TRBV28 and TRBJ2-1; TRBD2 might be the D (6 bases). The CDR3 totals 17 residues. Trimming cost V 3 bases and J 3 bases, with 18 bases left between them. Germline V gives CDR1 MDHEN, CDR2 SYDVKM. The CDR3 nucleotides are TGTGCCAGCAGTTTTGACTTGTGGGGGACTGACTACAATGAGCAGTTCTTC. This codes for CASSFDLWGTDYNEQFF.

The chain employs TRBV28 and TRBJ2-7; D uncertain. CDR3 length equals 13 residues. CDR1 MDHEN and CDR2 SYDVKM come from the germline V gene. V lost 5 bases and J lost 0, with 8 bases in between. The CDR3 DNA reads TGTGCCAGCAGTACCGCCAGCTCCTACGAGCAGTACTTC. Its protein is CASSTASSYEQYF.

This chain uses TRBV4-2 with TRBJ2-7; D perhaps matches TRBD2 (7 bases). V dropped 0 bases and J dropped 5 bases, with 17 bases sitting between them. This CDR3 has 16 amino acids. CDR1 LGHNA and CDR2 YNFKEQ come from the germline V gene. The DNA of the CDR3 is TGTGCCAGCAGCCAAGATAAGGCGGGGGCCCGGGACGAGCAGTACTTC. Residues: CASSQDKAGARDEQYF.

The CDR3 sequence is CASSLGGPREQYF. The CDR3 DNA reads TGTGCCAGCAGTTTGGGGGGACCGCGCGAGCAGTACTTC. The chain couples TRBV27 to TRBJ2-7; perhaps TRBD2 as D (6 bases). The CDR3 has 13 amino acids. CDR1 and CDR2 (germline): MNHEY, SMNVEV (reference sequence). Trimming cost V 3 bases and J 6 bases, with 12 bases left between them.

V gene TRBV18 combines with J gene TRBJ2-6, with D possibly TRBD1 on 6 matching bases. CDR3 length: 14 residues. Germline-derived CDR1 and CDR2 are KGHSH and LQKENI. V lost 3 bases and J lost 12, with 15 bases in between. This chain's CDR3 is CASSPATGSSVLTF. The CDR3 DNA reads as TGTGCCAGCTCACCTGCCACAGGGAGCTCCGTCCTGACTTTC.

This clonotype was counted ten times or more. The chain carries TRBV12-3 or TRBV12-4 and TRBJ2-2; possible D gene TRBD1, 6 bases. Trimming cost V 6 bases and J 5 bases, with 10 bases left between them. The CDR3 extends over 13 amino acids. CDR3 protein: CASSGQRTGELFF. DNA of the CDR3: TGTGCCAGCAGCGGACAGAGGACCGGGGAGCTGTTTTTT.

This clonotype has only a few counts. CDR3 DNA sequence: TGCAGTGCTAGAGACATGAACACTGAAGCTTTCTTT. This gives the protein CSARDMNTEAFF. The chain couples TRBV20-1 to TRBJ1-1, with D unresolved. From germline, CDR1 is DFQATT and CDR2 SNEGSKA (reference sequence). This CDR3 contains 12 residues. V was trimmed by 0 bases and J by 0 bases, leaving 2 bases between them.

This clonotype was found a few times. The DNA for the CDR3 is TGTGCCAGCAGACCAAGCGGGGGACATCTCTACACAGATACGCAGTATTTT. This codes for CASRPSGGHLYTDTQYF. V usage is TRBV12-3 or TRBV12-4 and J usage is TRBJ2-3; the match to TRBD2 covers 8 bases. The CDR3 loop spans 17 amino acids. V lost 6 bases and J lost 2; bases outside the gene matches: 13.

This rearrangement joins TRBV23-1 to TRBJ2-5, with unresolved D. TRBV23-1 is filed as an ORF, its function uncertain. The CDR3 has 17 residues. The V end lost 6 bases, the J end lost 2 bases, and 22 bases lay between the germline ends. The CDR3, as DNA: TGCGCCAGCAGAAAAAACCAAACGGTGGGCGGACAAGAGACCCAGTACTTC. It is translated as CASRKNQTVGGQETQYF.

The gene calls are TRBV6-1 and TRBJ1-6, with 7 bases aligning to TRBD1. The CDR3 extends over 15 amino acids. V shed 5 bases and J 9 bases; nucleotides not matched to a gene: 10. Germline V gives CDR1 MNHNS, CDR2 SASEGT. The CDR3 protein is CASSRRTGVLSPLHF. In nucleotides, the CDR3 is TGTGCCAGCAGTCGCCGTACAGGGGTCCTTTCACCCCTCCACTTT.

This clonotype was observed a few times. This chain links TRBV29-1 with TRBJ2-7; D is undetermined. CDR1 is SQVTM, CDR2 ANQGSEA, per germline. This CDR3 has 11 amino acids. V was cut by 4 bases and J by 2 bases, with 6 bases left in between. Written as DNA, the CDR3 is TGCAGCGTTGGGTCCACCTACGAGCAGTACTTC. Its protein product is CSVGSTYEQYF.

This clonotype occurred a few times. CDR3: CAISEYSNEQFF. DNA of the CDR3: TGTGCCATCAGTGAGTACAGCAATGAGCAGTTCTTC. The chain joins TRBV10-3 to TRBJ2-1, with D unclear. CDR1 is ENHRY and CDR2 is SYGVKD in the germline V gene. V was cut by 1 base and J by 6 bases, with 4 bases left in between. This CDR3 comprises 12 residues.

The V call is TRBV12-3 or TRBV12-4, the J call TRBJ2-3; possible D gene TRBD2, 6 bases. Deletions cut 6 bases from V and 4 bases from J, with 11 bases between. This CDR3 region has 13 residues. The CDR3 DNA is TGTGCCAGCAGCGGGAGTGGGCCAGATACGCAGTATTTT. Encoded protein: CASSGSGPDTQYF.

The chain couples TRBV6-2 or TRBV6-3 to TRBJ2-2, with D unclear. CDR1 is MNHEY, CDR2 SVGEGT, per germline. The CDR3 has 14 residues. The ends were cut back, 7 bases at V and 3 bases at J, with 12 bases in the middle. The CDR3 DNA follows: TGTGCCAGCACGGCTAGAGGCTACACCGGGGAGCTGTTTTTT. It translates to CASTARGYTGELFF.

There are a few counts of this clonotype. This CDR3 reads CASSTSLRTSTDTQYF. The CDR3 DNA reads TGTGCCAGCAGCACCTCCCTCCGGACTAGCACAGATACGCAGTATTTT. This chain connects TRBV7-2 to TRBJ2-3, with D possibly TRBD2 on 5 matching bases. V was pared by 5 bases and J by 0 bases, with 15 bases between. The CDR3 totals 16 residues. The germline V gene has CDR1 SGHTA and CDR2 FQGNSA.

This clonotype appeared a few times. The rearrangement uses TRBV30 and TRBJ1-5; TRBD1 agrees at 8 bases. CDR1 and CDR2 from the germline V gene are GTSNPN and SVGIG (reference sequence). This CDR3 has 16 amino acids. The CDR3 nucleotides are TGTGTCACCCCGGGACAGGACGGACCGGGCAATCAGCCCCAGCATTTT. Translated: CVTPGQDGPGNQPQHF.

This chain connects TRBV10-3 to TRBJ2-1; no reliable D call. V was clipped by 4 bases and J by 0 bases, with 10 bases between them. Per the germline V gene, CDR1 is ENHRY and CDR2 is SYGVKD. The CDR3 contains 15 residues. The CDR3 DNA reads TGTGCCATCAGTGTCGGGTCTGGCTCCTACAATGAGCAGTTCTTC. Translated: CAISVGSGSYNEQFF.

This clonotype was detected many times. The V gene is TRBV27, the J gene TRBJ2-2, with TRBD2 as a possible D gene (6 bases). Trimming took 1 base from V and 3 from J, leaving 24 bases between them. CDR3 length equals 20 residues. Germline-derived CDR1 and CDR2 are MNHEY and SMNVEV (reference sequence). CDR3 coding DNA: TGTGCCAGCAGTTTATTTGCGATCGAATTGGGGGGTTGGGACACCGGGGAGCTGTTTTTT. It is translated as CASSLFAIELGGWDTGELFF.

The table lists this clonotype with a few counts. The chain has TRBV24-1 and TRBJ2-3, with 8 bases fitting TRBD1. Germline CDR1 KGHDR, CDR2 SFDVKD. The CDR3 runs to 17 residues. Trimming removed 0 bases from V and 0 bases from J; junction bases left unmatched: 4. In nucleotides, the CDR3 is TGTGCCACCAGTGATTTGACAGGGGGTCATAGCACAGATACGCAGTATTTT. Translated, it gives CATSDLTGGHSTDTQYF.

Points on this clonotype: A much bigger clone sits one base away, suggesting this may be a read error. It is likely a read error, because the conserved phenylalanine at the end of the CDR3 is missing. V usage is TRBV28 and J usage is TRBJ2-2, with 9 bases matching TRBD2. CDR1 and CDR2 (germline): MDHEN, SYDVKM. The CDR3 covers 14 residues. Trimming cost V 5 bases and J 7 bases; bases outside gene matches: 5. For the CDR3, the DNA is TGTGCCAGCAGTGTAACTAGCGGGCACGGGGAGCTGTTTTAT. This codes for CASSVTSGHGELFY.

In its sample, this clonotype was seen a few times. The chain couples TRBV5-1 to TRBJ2-7, with TRBD2 identical over 8 bases. This CDR3 comprises 15 residues. Germline CDR1 SGHRS, CDR2 YFSETQ. With 1 base clipped from V and 3 bases from J, the junction kept 6 bases outside the gene matches. The CDR3 bases are TGCGCCAGCAGCTTGTTGAAAGCGGGAGACTACGAGCAGTACTTC. It is translated as CASSLLKAGDYEQYF.

This CDR3 is CASSAGLAGSNEQFF. Written as DNA, the CDR3 is TGTGCCAGCTCGGCTGGACTAGCGGGATCCAATGAGCAGTTCTTC. The chain recombines TRBV18 with TRBJ2-1; 12 nucleotides align to TRBD2. Germline CDR1 KGHSH, CDR2 LQKENI. The V segment lost 6 bases and the J segment 6 bases; nucleotides outside the gene matches: 6. This CDR3 has 15 residues.